The 11 T cell receptor beta chains given below trace back to one sample, sequenced in a study of cytomegalovirus exposure and HLA in healthy donors. Primers for the PCR totalled 60 Vbeta and 13 Jbeta. The assay was immunoSEQ multiplex PCR, and TCRdb's table has in-frame clones only and misses some. This sample has 150,000 to 200,000 clones; roughly 73% occur once, and the top ten carry approximately 1.8%. Specimen: PBMCs. The receptors stem from a woman aged 30 to 39 in good health and CMV-seronegative.

This clone was observed a few times. The chain carries TRBV14 and TRBJ1-1; a possible D gene is TRBD1 (5 bases). The V gene's germline CDR1 is SGHDN and CDR2 FVKESK. The CDR3 has 13 residues. Deletions cut 7 bases from V and 1 base from J, with 10 bases between. CDR3 residues: CASTAGQNTEAFF. CDR3 nucleotide sequence: TGTGCCAGCACGGCCGGACAGAACACTGAAGCTTTCTTT.

In its sample, this clone was seen once. The V and J genes are TRBV2 and TRBJ2-5; TRBD1 might be the D (6 bases). V gave up 7 bases and J gave up 5 bases, with 17 bases separating them. The CDR3 covers 14 residues. Per germline, CDR1 SNHLY and CDR2 FYNNEI. The DNA of the CDR3 is TGTGCCAGCAACCCCGACAGGTACGGGGAGACCCAGTACTTC. Translation: CASNPDRYGETQYF.

The J gene is TRBJ2-1, the V gene TRBV4-2; weak D call: TRBD2 (6 bases). In germline, CDR1 is LGHNA, CDR2 YNFKEQ. Trimming took off 0 bases at V and 0 bases at J, with 15 bases between the two ends. The CDR3 covers 18 residues. CDR3 sequence: CASSQDSDYPSSYNEQFF. The DNA of the CDR3 is TGTGCCAGCAGCCAAGACTCGGACTATCCCTCCTCCTACAATGAGCAGTTCTTC.

The genes are TRBV30 and TRBJ2-5; 7 bases match TRBD1. Losses at the gene ends were 7 bases for V and 5 bases for J; bases not matched to a gene: 10. Germline V lookup: CDR1 GTSNPN, CDR2 SVGIG (reference sequence). CDR3 length equals 13 residues. The chain's CDR3 is CASTTGEWETQYF. DNA of the CDR3: TGTGCCTCCACTACAGGGGAGTGGGAGACCCAGTACTTC.

The V gene is TRBV5-6, the J gene TRBJ1-4; D might be TRBD1 (6 bases). CDR3 length: 15 amino acids. The ends were cut back, 4 bases at V and 5 bases at J, with 15 bases in the middle. From germline, CDR1 is SGHDT and CDR2 YYEEEE. For the CDR3, the DNA is TGTGCCAGCAGCGGGTACAGGGACCTGAATGAAAAACTGTTTTTT. Translation gives CASSGYRDLNEKLFF. The full variable domain, rest sourced from reference TRBV5-6 and TRBJ1-4, is DAGVTQSPTHLIKTRGQQVTLRCSPKSGHDTVSWYQQALGQGPQFIFQYYEEEERQRGNFPDRFSGHQFPNYSSELNVNALLLGDSALYLCASSGYRDLNEKLFFGSGTQLSVL.

The DNA for the CDR3 is TGTGCCAGCAGCTTATCAGATATCCCCCTCACAGATACGCAGTATTTT. Amino acid sequence: CASSLSDIPLTDTQYF. This sequence joins TRBV7-2 and TRBJ2-3; D remains ambiguous. V was cut by 2 bases and J by 2 bases, with 14 bases left in between. Germline V lookup: CDR1 SGHTA, CDR2 FQGNSA. The length of the CDR3 is 16 residues.

This clone is a singleton in its sample. V usage is TRBV7-2 and J usage is TRBJ2-1; the D is unclear. CDR3 length: 16 amino acids. V shed 7 bases and J shed 6 bases, with 22 bases lying between them. Per germline, CDR1 SGHTA and CDR2 FQGNSA. For the CDR3, the DNA is TGTGCCAGCATGAGAGCCCCTGCAATCTCGGGCAATGAGCAGTTCTTC. Its translation is CASMRAPAISGNEQFF.

The chain combines TRBV6-1 with TRBJ1-4, with 7 bases that match TRBD1. This CDR3 comprises 15 residues. The germline V gene has CDR1 MNHNS and CDR2 SASEGT. Losses at the gene ends were 6 bases for V and 0 bases for J; bases not matched to a gene: 4. CDR3 amino acids: CASRNGQATNEKLFF. In nucleotides, the CDR3 is TGTGCCAGCAGAAACGGACAGGCAACTAATGAAAAACTGTTTTTT.

The table lists this clone with a count of one. The genes are TRBV7-9 and TRBJ2-2; TRBD1 agrees at 9 bases. The CDR3 sequence is 17 residues long. Germline V gene data show CDR1 as SEHNR and CDR2 as FQNEAQ (reference sequence). V lost 2 bases to trimming and J lost 3 bases; unmatched junction nucleotides: 7. The CDR3 coding sequence is TGTGCCAGCAGCTTACTCCGACAGGGGGTAGACACCGGGGAGCTGTTTTTT. Amino acid sequence: CASSLLRQGVDTGELFF.

This chain uses TRBV7-8 with TRBJ2-6; 9 bases map to TRBD2. CDR1 SGHVS and CDR2 FQNEAQ come from the germline V gene. The junction had 10 bases not matched to a gene; V was cut back by 6 bases and J by 4 bases. This CDR3 has 17 residues. CDR3 residues: CASSFRGGVSGANVLTF. The CDR3 DNA follows: TGTGCCAGCAGTTTCCGCGGGGGGGTCTCCGGGGCCAACGTCCTGACTTTC.

The chain carries TRBV13 and TRBJ2-1; no firm D call. Germline-derived CDR1 and CDR2 are PRHDT and FYEKMQ (reference sequence). This CDR3 is 12 amino acids long. V lost 2 bases, J lost 12 bases, and 11 bases lay in between. The CDR3 reads CASSLSLSGQFF. The CDR3 DNA is TGTGCCAGCAGCTTAAGCCTGTCAGGGCAGTTCTTC.